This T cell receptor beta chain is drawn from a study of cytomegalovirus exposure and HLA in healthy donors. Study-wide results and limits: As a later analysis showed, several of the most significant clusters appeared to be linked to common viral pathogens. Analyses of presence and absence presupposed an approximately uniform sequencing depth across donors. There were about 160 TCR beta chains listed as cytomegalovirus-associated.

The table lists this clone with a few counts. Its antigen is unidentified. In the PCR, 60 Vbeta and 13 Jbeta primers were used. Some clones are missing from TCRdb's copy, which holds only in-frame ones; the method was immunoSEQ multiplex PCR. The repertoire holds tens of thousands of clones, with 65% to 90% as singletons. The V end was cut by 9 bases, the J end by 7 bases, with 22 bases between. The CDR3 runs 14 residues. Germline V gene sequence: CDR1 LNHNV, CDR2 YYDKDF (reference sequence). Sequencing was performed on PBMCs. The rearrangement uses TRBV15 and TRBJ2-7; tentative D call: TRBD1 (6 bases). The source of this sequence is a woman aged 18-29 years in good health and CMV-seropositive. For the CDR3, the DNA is TGTGCCACAGAGGCGGCCAGGGGAGTGAATGAGCAGTACTTC. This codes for CATEAARGVNEQYF.